One sample yielded the 13 T cell receptor beta chains listed below, sequenced in a study of T cells after somatic rescue of genetic block. Measured with immunoSEQ multiplex PCR; TCRdb has only the in-frame clones, and not every one. In the table there are tens of thousands of clones, about 90% of which are singletons. The sample was peripheral blood mononuclear cells (PBMCs). These TCRs come from a man between 35 and 55 years old.

This rearrangement joins TRBV5-6 to TRBJ2-7; 7 nucleotides line up with TRBD1. The ends lost 4 bases at V and 0 bases at J; junction bases unmatched: 4. The length of the CDR3 is 14 residues. Germline V lookup: CDR1 SGHDT, CDR2 YYEEEE. In DNA, the CDR3 is TGTGCCAGCAGCCGGGACAGAACCTCCTACGAGCAGTACTTC. Translated, it gives CASSRDRTSYEQYF.

The chain recombines TRBV19 with TRBJ2-5; 7 bases align to TRBD1. V gave up 3 bases and J gave up 2 bases; unmatched junction bases: 6. The length of the CDR3 is 15 residues. Germline V gene data show CDR1 as LNHDA and CDR2 as SQIVND (reference sequence). CDR3 in amino acids: CASSIGTARQETQYF. The CDR3 nucleotides are TGTGCCAGTAGTATTGGGACAGCCAGGCAAGAGACCCAGTACTTC.

The chain has TRBV7-8 and TRBJ2-1; TRBD2 aligns across 7 bases. The CDR3 has 15 amino acids. CDR1 and CDR2 from the germline V gene are SGHVS and FQNEAQ. Trimming at V came to 0 bases and at J to 5 bases, leaving 4 bases not matched to a gene. CDR3 DNA sequence: TGTGCCAGCAGCTTAGCCCGACTAGCAGACAATGAGCAGTTCTTC. Protein product: CASSLARLADNEQFF. Full variable domain (outside the CDR3, taken from reference TRBV7-8 and TRBJ2-1): GAGVSQSPRYKVAKRGQDVALRCDPISGHVSLFWYQQALGQGPEFLTYFQNEAQLDKSGLPSDRFFAERPEGSVSTLKIQRTQQEDSAVYLCASSLARLADNEQFFGPGTRLTVL.

V gene TRBV27 combines with J gene TRBJ2-3; TRBD2 matches 13 bases. Germline CDR1 MNHEY, CDR2 SMNVEV (reference sequence). V was clipped by 5 bases and J by 8 bases; unmatched bases: 10. CDR3 length: 16 residues. The DNA for the CDR3 is TGTGCCAGCAGTCACAGGACTAGCGGGAGTTTGGGTACGCAGTATTTT. Protein sequence: CASSHRTSGSLGTQYF.

This clone showed up just once. The chain is built from TRBV7-9 and TRBJ2-2; TRBD2 matches 7 bases. There are 15 residues in the CDR3. Germline CDR1 reads SEHNR; CDR2 reads FQNEAQ (reference sequence). The junction had 10 bases not matched to a gene; V was cut back by 10 bases and J by 2 bases. The CDR3 reads CANHLAGVNTGELFF. The CDR3 coding sequence is TGTGCCAACCACCTGGCGGGGGTAAACACCGGGGAGCTGTTTTTT. The full variable domain, in which reference TRBV7-9 and TRBJ2-2 provide the parts outside the CDR3, is DTGVSQNPRHKITKRGQNVTFRCDPISEHNRLYWYRQTLGQGPEFLTYFQNEAQLEKSRLLSDRFSAERPKGSFSTLEIQRTEQGDSAMYLCANHLAGVNTGELFFGEGSRLTVL.

This clone appeared a few times. The J gene is TRBJ2-7, the V gene TRBV2; 10 bases match TRBD1. Trimming at V came to 9 bases and at J to 6 bases, leaving 8 bases not matched to a gene. This CDR3 has 13 amino acids. Germline lookup yields CDR1 SNHLY and CDR2 FYNNEI. The CDR3 spells CARKGQGMSEQYF. The CDR3 DNA follows: TGTGCCAGGAAGGGACAGGGGATGAGCGAGCAGTACTTC.

This sequence joins TRBV7-2 and TRBJ2-5; TRBD1 might be the D (5 bases). Germline V lookup: CDR1 SGHTA, CDR2 FQGNSA. CDR3 length: 14 residues. Deletions cut 5 bases from V and 6 bases from J, with 16 bases between. The CDR3 region has the DNA TGTGCCAGCAGCCAAGGGCAGAACAGGCAGACCCAGTACTTC. Encoded protein: CASSQGQNRQTQYF.

CDR3 loop: CASSSTRDTGELFF. The CDR3 DNA sequence: TGTGCCAGCAGTTCTACTAGGGACACCGGGGAGCTGTTTTTT. The chain links TRBV6-6 to TRBJ2-2; the D gene is possibly TRBD2 (5 bases). Germline CDR1 reads MNHNY; CDR2 reads SVGAGI (reference sequence). There are 14 residues in the CDR3. V shed 4 bases and J shed 3 bases, with 9 bases lying between them.

The chain uses TRBV15 and TRBJ2-7; no reliable D call. V dropped 0 bases and J dropped 9 bases, with 9 bases sitting between them. Germline V gene lookup returns CDR1 LNHNV and CDR2 YYDKDF (reference sequence). This CDR3 has 12 residues. The CDR3 loop reads CATSRDGVGQYF. CDR3 DNA sequence: TGTGCCACCAGCAGAGATGGCGTAGGGCAGTACTTC.

The chain uses TRBV5-1 and TRBJ2-7, with D unresolved. The germline V and J ends were trimmed by 3 bases and 1 base, with 8 bases remaining between them. Germline V gene data show CDR1 as SGHRS and CDR2 as YFSETQ. The CDR3 runs 13 residues. CDR3 protein: CASSYSPSYEQYF. Here the CDR3 DNA reads TGCGCCAGCAGCTACAGTCCATCCTACGAGCAGTACTTC.

In nucleotides, the CDR3 is TGTGCCAGCAGCCAAGGCCGGTTGCGGGACAGGACCTACGAGCAGTACTTC. Translating gives CASSQGRLRDRTYEQYF. This chain uses TRBV16 with TRBJ2-7; 8 bases are a match to TRBD1. CDR3 length: 17 amino acids. Germline values: CDR1 KGHSY, CDR2 FQNENV. J was trimmed by 2 bases and V by 2 bases; bases with no gene match: 11. The full variable domain, its missing parts supplied by reference TRBV16 and TRBJ2-7, is GEEVAQTPKHLVRGEGQKAKLYCAPIKGHSYVFWYQQVLKNEFKFLISFQNENVFDETGMPKERFSAKCLPNSPCSLEIQATKLEDSAVYFCASSQGRLRDRTYEQYFGPGTRLTVT.

The chain uses TRBV5-4 and TRBJ1-5; 9 bases fit TRBD1. Germline CDR1 and CDR2: SGHNT and YYREEE (reference sequence). The CDR3 is 16 amino acids. With 2 bases clipped from V and 7 bases from J, the junction kept 10 bases outside the gene matches. This chain's CDR3 is CASSFGSGQGGQPQHF. The CDR3 coding sequence is TGTGCCAGCAGCTTTGGCTCGGGACAGGGAGGGCAGCCCCAGCATTTT.

In nucleotides, the CDR3 is TGCAGCGCCAAACCAGGGAGGGATCAGCCCCAGCATTTT. It specifies CSAKPGRDQPQHF. The V gene is TRBV29-1, the J gene TRBJ1-5; perhaps TRBD1 as D (5 bases). The CDR3 has 13 residues. Trimming stripped 7 bases from V and 5 bases from J, with 15 bases between. The V gene's germline CDR1 is SQVTM and CDR2 ANQGSEA.